One sample yielded the 32 T cell receptor beta chains listed below, sequenced in a study of blood T cell repertoires in COVID-19. Clones were sequenced by immunoSEQ multiplex PCR, and TCRdb holds only the in-frame ones, with some missing. This sample has about 320,000 clones, with around 83% found just once. Sequenced: peripheral blood. These receptors were obtained from a woman between 45 and 65 years old with acute or convalescent COVID-19.

Only a few counts were recorded for this clone. The chain joins TRBV10-3 to TRBJ1-6, with 8 bases that match TRBD1. Losses at the gene ends were 3 bases for V and 3 bases for J; bases not matched to a gene: 4. The germline CDR1 and CDR2 sequences are ENHRY and SYGVKD. The CDR3 has 16 residues. As DNA, the CDR3 is TGTGCCATCAGTGAAGACAGGGGTTACTATAATTCACCCCTCCACTTT. Translating gives CAISEDRGYYNSPLHF.

The rearrangement links TRBV30 to TRBJ2-5; unclear D gene. V dropped 1 base and J dropped 5 bases, with 11 bases sitting between them. Germline lookup yields CDR1 GTSNPN and CDR2 SVGIG (reference sequence). The CDR3 consists of 13 residues. CDR3 sequence reads: CAWSGSVRETQYF. For the CDR3, the DNA is TGTGCCTGGAGTGGGTCCGTCCGGGAGACCCAGTACTTC. Full variable domain (outside the CDR3, taken from reference TRBV30 and TRBJ2-5): SQTIHQWPATLVQPVGSPLSLECTVEGTSNPNLYWYRQAAGRGLQLLFYSVGIGQISSEVPQNLSASRPQDRQFILSSKKLLLSDSGFYLCAWSGSVRETQYFGPGTRLLVL.

The chain combines TRBV6-1 with TRBJ1-2; no clear D. CDR1 and CDR2 (germline): MNHNS, SASEGT. Trimming took 5 bases from V and 8 from J, leaving 21 bases between them. CDR3 length equals 15 residues. The chain's CDR3 is CASSPSPDGREGYTF. CDR3 DNA: TGTGCCAGCAGTCCATCCCCTGACGGGAGGGAAGGCTACACCTTC.

Remarks on this clone: One base away lies a much larger clone, so this may be a sequencing read error. This specimen includes other DNA sequences encoding the same CDR3. The V and J genes are TRBV6-4 and TRBJ1-4; D uncertain. The germline gives CDR1 MRHNA, CDR2 SNTAGT. The CDR3 is 13 amino acids. V gave up 2 bases and J gave up 8 bases, with 9 bases separating them. The CDR3 reads CASSDREGEKLFF. CDR3 DNA sequence: TGTGCCAGCAGTGACAGGGAGGGCGAAAAACTGTTTTTT.

The rearrangement uses TRBV30 and TRBJ1-5; 7 nucleotides line up with TRBD1. The ends lost 1 base at V and 0 bases at J; junction bases unmatched: 9. The germline V gene encodes CDR1 GTSNPN and CDR2 SVGIG (reference sequence). The CDR3 covers 17 residues. The CDR3 loop is CAWSDLGTADSNQPQHF. The CDR3 DNA follows: TGTGCCTGGAGTGACCTCGGGACAGCTGATAGCAATCAGCCCCAGCATTTT.

V usage is TRBV27 and J usage is TRBJ1-5; TRBD1 aligns across 8 bases. The trim removed 6 bases at V and 2 bases at J, leaving 15 bases unmatched. The CDR3 contains 18 residues. Germline CDR1 MNHEY, CDR2 SMNVEV (reference sequence). DNA of the CDR3: TGTGCCAGCAGAGTAATTGGACAGGGAGGGATGGGCAATCAGCCCCAGCATTTT. This translates into CASRVIGQGGMGNQPQHF.

The CDR3 bases are TGTGCCAGCAGCCAAGCGGCCCTTAGGGGCGAGCAGTACTTC. Its protein is CASSQAALRGEQYF. The chain has TRBV3-1 (or the pseudogene TRBV3-2) and TRBJ2-7; D might be TRBD1 (5 bases). Trimming pared 1 base from V and 6 bases from J, leaving 13 bases between. The CDR3 is 14 residues long. Germline V CDR1 and CDR2: LGHDT, YNNKEL (reference sequence).

The rearrangement uses TRBV5-4 and TRBJ1-4, with D maybe TRBD1 (5 bases). Germline-derived CDR1 and CDR2 are SGHNT and YYREEE (reference sequence). The length of the CDR3 is 15 residues. V gave up 0 bases and J gave up 4 bases, with 10 bases separating them. This CDR3 reads CASSLGGAGNEKLFF. The CDR3 region has the DNA TGTGCCAGCAGCTTGGGCGGGGCAGGTAATGAAAAACTGTTTTTT. The full variable domain, in which reference TRBV5-4 and TRBJ1-4 provide the parts outside the CDR3, is ETGVTQSPTHLIKTRGQQVTLRCSSQSGHNTVSWYQQALGQGPQFIFQYYREEENGRGNFPPRFSGLQFPNYSSELNVNALELDDSALYLCASSLGGAGNEKLFFGSGTQLSVL.

The chain carries TRBV6-5 and TRBJ1-5; D unclear. Trimming stripped 6 bases from V and 0 bases from J, with 12 bases between. CDR1 is MNHEY, CDR2 SVGAGI, per germline. There are 15 residues in the CDR3. The CDR3 protein is CASRANSYSNQPQHF. Here the CDR3 DNA reads TGTGCCAGCAGGGCTAACAGTTATAGCAATCAGCCCCAGCATTTT.

J is TRBJ2-2 and V is TRBV24-1; 12 bases agree with TRBD1. With V trimmed by 4 bases and J by 4 bases, 6 bases remained unmatched. This CDR3 has 17 residues. Per the germline V gene, CDR1 is KGHDR and CDR2 is SFDVKD. For the CDR3, the DNA is TGTGCCACCAGTGACCCGGGACAGGGGGCGACCACCGGGGAGCTGTTTTTT. This gives the protein CATSDPGQGATTGELFF.

The chain combines TRBV12-5 with TRBJ2-5, with TRBD1 matching 7 bases. The V segment lost 1 base and the J segment 5 bases; nucleotides outside the gene matches: 7. Germline CDR1 and CDR2: LGHNT and FRNRAP. This CDR3 spans 15 amino acids. The CDR3 is CASGLARQGMETQYF. The CDR3 DNA reads TGTGCTAGTGGTTTGGCAAGACAGGGTATGGAGACCCAGTACTTC.

V gene TRBV10-3 combines with J gene TRBJ1-4; D perhaps matches TRBD1 (6 bases). In germline, CDR1 is ENHRY, CDR2 SYGVKD. The V and J ends lost 11 bases and 8 bases respectively, with 24 bases between them. This CDR3 region has 15 residues. The CDR3: CASSSGQRDVEKLFF. CDR3 sequence (DNA): TGTGCCTCCTCCTCCGGACAGCGCGATGTGGAAAAACTGTTTTTT.

This rearrangement joins TRBV2 to TRBJ2-5; D gene unclear. Germline V gene lookup returns CDR1 SNHLY and CDR2 FYNNEI. This CDR3 has 13 residues. The V gene lost 5 bases and the J gene lost 1 base, with 8 bases spanning the gap. The CDR3 DNA is TGTGCCAGCAGTATTACAGTCCAAGAGACCCAGTACTTC. Amino acid sequence: CASSITVQETQYF.

V and J are TRBV19 and TRBJ2-6, with 9 nucleotides matching TRBD1. CDR3 length equals 16 residues. V gave up 8 bases and J gave up 0 bases; unmatched junction bases: 5. CDR1 LNHDA and CDR2 SQIVND come from the germline V gene (reference sequence). CDR3 sequence: CASGDREFSGANVLTF. Here the CDR3 DNA reads TGTGCCAGTGGGGACAGGGAGTTCTCTGGGGCCAACGTCCTGACTTTC.

V is TRBV7-9 and J is TRBJ2-1; D not certain. Germline V gene sequence: CDR1 SEHNR, CDR2 FQNEAQ (reference sequence). Trimming pared 5 bases from V and 9 bases from J, leaving 8 bases between. The CDR3 loop spans 11 amino acids. The CDR3 loop is CASSLSLEQFF. CDR3 nucleotides: TGTGCCAGCAGCCTTAGTCTTGAGCAGTTCTTC.

The DNA for the CDR3 is TGTGCCAGCAACGGAGACCTCCTAGCTGGCTACACCTTC. Residues: CASNGDLLAGYTF. The chain combines TRBV25-1 with TRBJ1-2; D remains ambiguous. CDR1 and CDR2 from the germline V gene are MGHDK and SYGVNS. Trimming stripped 7 bases from V and 7 bases from J, with 16 bases between. The CDR3 consists of 13 residues.

The sample holds a few counts of this clone. The J gene is TRBJ1-1, the V gene TRBV11-3; D possibly corresponds to TRBD1 (6 bases). Germline CDR1 SGHNT, CDR2 YENEEA. CDR3 length: 14 amino acids. V shed 5 bases and J shed 4 bases, with 14 bases lying between them. The CDR3 DNA follows: TGTGCCAGCAGCCGCGGGGGCGTGGGCACTGAAGCTTTCTTT. Translated: CASSRGGVGTEAFF. The complete variable domain, with remaining parts taken from reference TRBV11-3 and TRBJ1-1, reads EAGVVQSPRYKIIEKKQPVAFWCNPISGHNTLYWYLQNLGQGPELLIRYENEEAVDDSQLPKDRFSAERLKGVDSTLKIQPAELGDSAVYLCASSRGGVGTEAFFGQGTRLTVV.

V and J are TRBV9 and TRBJ1-5; 9 bases map to TRBD1. This CDR3 region has 13 residues. The V gene's germline CDR1 is SGDLS and CDR2 YYNGEE. V trimming: 3 bases; J trimming: 5 bases; junction bases outside the gene matches: 0. The CDR3 DNA follows: TGTGCCAGCAGCGGGACAGGGGATCAGCCCCAGCATTTT. Its translation is CASSGTGDQPQHF.

This clone was counted at least ten times. The rearrangement uses TRBV3-1 (or the pseudogene TRBV3-2) and TRBJ2-2; TRBD2 aligns across 7 bases. Germline V lookup: CDR1 LGHDT, CDR2 YNNKEL (reference sequence). The CDR3 extends over 16 amino acids. The junction had 11 bases not matched to a gene; V was cut back by 2 bases and J by 8 bases. The CDR3 bases are TGTGCCAGCAGCCAATTTCCTAGCGGAGCTAAGGGGGAGCTGTTTTTT. It encodes CASSQFPSGAKGELFF.

The chain carries TRBV7-9 and TRBJ2-3, with TRBD1 matching 8 bases. The CDR3 extends over 13 amino acids. V lost 1 base to trimming and J lost 7 bases; unmatched junction nucleotides: 1. Germline lookup yields CDR1 SEHNR and CDR2 FQNEAQ (reference sequence). The CDR3 is CASSLGDRNTQYF. The CDR3 DNA reads TGTGCCAGCAGCTTAGGGGACAGGAATACGCAGTATTTT. The complete variable domain, with remaining parts taken from reference TRBV7-9 and TRBJ2-3, reads DTGVSQNPRHKITKRGQNVTFRCDPISEHNRLYWYRQTLGQGPEFLTYFQNEAQLEKSRLLSDRFSAERPKGSFSTLEIQRTEQGDSAMYLCASSLGDRNTQYFGPGTRLTVL.

V usage is TRBV6-1 and J usage is TRBJ1-5; D is possibly TRBD1 (5 bases). Germline CDR1 reads MNHNS; CDR2 reads SASEGT. The CDR3 is 16 amino acids. With 3 bases removed from V and 1 base from J, the gap between germline ends came to 13 bases. CDR3: CASSDVGGYSNQPQHF. The DNA for the CDR3 is TGTGCCAGCAGTGATGTGGGGGGTTACAGCAATCAGCCCCAGCATTTT.

The V gene is TRBV2, the J gene TRBJ1-4; TRBD1 aligns across 7 bases. Trimming took 5 bases from V and 6 from J; bases not matched to a gene: 6. The CDR3 covers 14 residues. Germline V gene lookup returns CDR1 SNHLY and CDR2 FYNNEI. The CDR3 nucleotides are TGTGCCAGCAGTCCCGACAGGGAGTATGAAAAACTGTTTTTT. Translation gives CASSPDREYEKLFF.

V usage is TRBV12-3 or TRBV12-4 and J usage is TRBJ1-5, with 7 bases identical to TRBD1. The V and J ends lost 2 bases and 7 bases, in that order; junction bases with no gene match: 2. CDR3 length equals 13 residues. Here the CDR3 reads CASSLQGEQPQHF. The CDR3 DNA is TGTGCCAGCAGTTTACAGGGGGAACAGCCCCAGCATTTT.

This clone occurred a few times. This rearrangement joins TRBV4-1 to TRBJ1-1; maybe TRBD1 (6 bases). There are 14 residues in the CDR3. Germline CDR1 and CDR2: MGHRA and YSYEKL. Trimming shortened V by 4 bases and J by 5 bases, and 14 bases separated the two germline ends. The CDR3 bases are TGCGCCAGCAGCCGAGTACAGGGTCAAACTGAAGCTTTCTTT. It codes for CASSRVQGQTEAFF.

The V gene is TRBV19, the J gene TRBJ1-5; TRBD1 is a possible D gene (5 bases). V was clipped by 5 bases and J by 0 bases, with 11 bases between them. Germline V gives CDR1 LNHDA, CDR2 SQIVND (reference sequence). The CDR3 spans 15 residues. CDR3 region: CASSFGRDSNQPQHF. The CDR3 DNA is TGTGCCAGTAGTTTCGGCAGGGATAGCAATCAGCCCCAGCATTTT.

CDR3 loop: CASGLVRAGHGQETQYF. Written as DNA, the CDR3 is TGTGCTAGTGGTTTGGTACGGGCAGGGCACGGACAAGAGACCCAGTACTTC. J is TRBJ2-5 and V is TRBV12-5, with D perhaps TRBD1 (5 bases). V lost 0 bases and J 2 bases, leaving 16 bases between the germline ends. Per germline, CDR1 LGHNT and CDR2 FRNRAP. This CDR3 spans 17 amino acids.

The J gene is TRBJ2-5, the V gene TRBV28; 9 bases match TRBD2. The V and J ends lost 5 bases and 3 bases, in that order; junction bases with no gene match: 7. The CDR3 is made up of 15 amino acids. CDR1 and CDR2 from the germline V gene are MDHEN and SYDVKM. The CDR3 bases are TGTGCCAGCAGTACCGGGAGCGGGGGGAAAGAGACCCAGTACTTC. It codes for CASSTGSGGKETQYF.

Concerning this clone: This sample also contains other DNA sequences that code for the same CDR3. V and J are TRBV10-3 and TRBJ1-1; D remains ambiguous. The CDR3 is 13 amino acids. Trimming left V 4 bases short and J 1 base short, with 7 bases between. In germline, CDR1 is ENHRY, CDR2 SYGVKD. The CDR3 nucleotides are TGTGCCATCAGTGTAGACACGAACACTGAAGCTTTCTTT. Amino acids: CAISVDTNTEAFF.

This chain uses TRBV6-6 with TRBJ1-1; 10 nucleotides align to TRBD1. The length of the CDR3 is 16 residues. Trimming took 5 bases from V and 3 from J; bases not matched to a gene: 9. In germline, CDR1 is MNHNY, CDR2 SVGAGI (reference sequence). The CDR3 DNA reads as TGTGCCAGCAGTAAGGGACAGGGGAGGTCGGACACTGAAGCTTTCTTT. Encoded protein: CASSKGQGRSDTEAFF.

The V call is TRBV21-1, the J call TRBJ2-3; the DNA was not used to check the table's D call, TRBD2. TRBV21-1 is described as a pseudogene. The CDR3 loop spans 12 amino acids. The chain's CDR3 is CASSKAFGAQYF. In DNA form, the CDR3 reads TGTGCCAGCAGCAAAGCCTTCGGAGCGCAGTATTTT.

The chain recombines TRBV4-1 with TRBJ1-4, with a tentative D call TRBD1 (5 bases). CDR3 length: 15 residues. V lost 2 bases and J 8 bases, leaving 15 bases between the germline ends. The germline CDR1 and CDR2 sequences are MGHRA and YSYEKL. The CDR3 region is CASSQSGTQWEKLFF. CDR3 nucleotide sequence: TGCGCCAGCAGCCAATCCGGGACTCAGTGGGAAAAACTGTTTTTT.

The chain recombines TRBV11-3 with TRBJ2-5, with 8 bases matching TRBD1. The CDR3 has 14 residues. Germline CDR1 SGHNT, CDR2 YENEEA. V shed 5 bases and J 6 bases; nucleotides not matched to a gene: 8. CDR3 in amino acids: CASSLSGTGQTQYF. CDR3 in DNA: TGTGCCAGCAGCCTATCCGGGACAGGCCAGACCCAGTACTTC.